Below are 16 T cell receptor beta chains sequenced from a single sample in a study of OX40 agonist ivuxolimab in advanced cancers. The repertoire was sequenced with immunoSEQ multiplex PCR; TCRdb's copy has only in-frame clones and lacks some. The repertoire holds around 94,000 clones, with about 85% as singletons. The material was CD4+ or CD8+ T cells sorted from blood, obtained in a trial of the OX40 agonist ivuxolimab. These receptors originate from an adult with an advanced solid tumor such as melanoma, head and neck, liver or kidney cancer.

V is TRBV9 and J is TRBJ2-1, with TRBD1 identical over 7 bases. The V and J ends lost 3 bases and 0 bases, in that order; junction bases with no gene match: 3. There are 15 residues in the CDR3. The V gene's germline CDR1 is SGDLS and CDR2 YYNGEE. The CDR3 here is CASSGGQDSYNEQFF. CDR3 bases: TGTGCCAGCAGCGGTGGACAGGACTCCTACAATGAGCAGTTCTTC.

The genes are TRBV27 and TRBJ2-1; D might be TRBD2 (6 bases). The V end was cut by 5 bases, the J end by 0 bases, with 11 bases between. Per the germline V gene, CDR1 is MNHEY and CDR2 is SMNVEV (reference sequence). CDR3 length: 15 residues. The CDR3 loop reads CASSQDYSSYNEQFF. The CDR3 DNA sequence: TGTGCCAGCAGTCAGGACTATAGCTCCTACAATGAGCAGTTCTTC.

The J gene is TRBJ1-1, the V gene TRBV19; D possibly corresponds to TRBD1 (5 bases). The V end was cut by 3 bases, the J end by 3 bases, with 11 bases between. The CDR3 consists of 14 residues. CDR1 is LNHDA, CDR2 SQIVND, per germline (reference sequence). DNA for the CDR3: TGTGCCAGTAGTATCCAGGGAAGTTACACTGAAGCTTTCTTT. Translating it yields CASSIQGSYTEAFF.

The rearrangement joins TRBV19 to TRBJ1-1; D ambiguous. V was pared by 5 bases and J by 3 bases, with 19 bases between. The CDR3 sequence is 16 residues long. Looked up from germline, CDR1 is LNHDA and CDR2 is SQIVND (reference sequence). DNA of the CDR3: TGTGCCAGTAGTCCCCTTTTCCTTGAAGGAGACACTGAAGCTTTCTTT. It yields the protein CASSPLFLEGDTEAFF.

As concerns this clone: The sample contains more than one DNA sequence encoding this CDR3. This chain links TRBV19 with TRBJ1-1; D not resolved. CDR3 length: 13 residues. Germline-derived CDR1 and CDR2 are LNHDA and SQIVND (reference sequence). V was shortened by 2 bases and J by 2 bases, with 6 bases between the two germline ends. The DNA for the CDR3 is TGTGCCAGTAGTATATCTGTAAACACTGAAGCTTTCTTT. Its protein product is CASSISVNTEAFF.

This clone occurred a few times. The CDR3, as DNA: TGTGCCAGTAGTATAGTGGGGGCGACAGGGACCAACACTGAAGCTTTCTTT. It translates to CASSIVGATGTNTEAFF. The chain recombines TRBV19 with TRBJ1-1, with TRBD1 matching over 7 bases. The CDR3 extends over 17 amino acids. Germline V gene lookup returns CDR1 LNHDA and CDR2 SQIVND (reference sequence). V was clipped by 1 base and J by 2 bases; unmatched bases: 10.

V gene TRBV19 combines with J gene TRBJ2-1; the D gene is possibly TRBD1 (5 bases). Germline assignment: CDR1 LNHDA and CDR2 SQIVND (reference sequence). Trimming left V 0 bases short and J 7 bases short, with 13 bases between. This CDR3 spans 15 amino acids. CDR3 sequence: CASSIDRLRGNEQFF. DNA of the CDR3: TGTGCCAGTAGTATAGATAGGCTTAGGGGAAATGAGCAGTTCTTC.

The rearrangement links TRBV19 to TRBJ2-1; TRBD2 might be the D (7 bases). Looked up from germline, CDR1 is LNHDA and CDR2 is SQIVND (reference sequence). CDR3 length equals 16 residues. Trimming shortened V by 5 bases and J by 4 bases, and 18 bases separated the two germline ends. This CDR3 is CASSVSVGGPYNEQFF. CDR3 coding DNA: TGTGCCAGTAGTGTCTCGGTGGGGGGGCCTTACAATGAGCAGTTCTTC.

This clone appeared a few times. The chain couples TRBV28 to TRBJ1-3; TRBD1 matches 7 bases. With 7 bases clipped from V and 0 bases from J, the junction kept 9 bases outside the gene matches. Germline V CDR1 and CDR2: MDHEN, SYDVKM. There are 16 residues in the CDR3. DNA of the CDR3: TGTGCCAGCACCTCCGTAGGGGGCCGCTCTGGAAACACCATATATTTT. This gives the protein CASTSVGGRSGNTIYF.

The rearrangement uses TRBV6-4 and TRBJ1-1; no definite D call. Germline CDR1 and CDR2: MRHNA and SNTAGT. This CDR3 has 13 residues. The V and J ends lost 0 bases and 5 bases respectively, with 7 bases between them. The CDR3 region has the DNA TGTGCCAGCAGTGACTCAGCTGGTACTGAAGCTTTCTTT. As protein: CASSDSAGTEAFF.

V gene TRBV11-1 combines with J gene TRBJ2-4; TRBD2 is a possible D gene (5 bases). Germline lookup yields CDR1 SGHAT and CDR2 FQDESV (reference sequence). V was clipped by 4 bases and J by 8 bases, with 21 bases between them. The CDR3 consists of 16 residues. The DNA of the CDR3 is TGTGCCAGCAGCTCGGGTGCGTGGAGGTTTGGGGACATTCAGTACTTC. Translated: CASSSGAWRFGDIQYF.

CDR3 nucleotide sequence: TGTGCCAGCAGCCCAGGGGAAGTGCCTGGGGCCAACGTCCTGACTTTC. This codes for CASSPGEVPGANVLTF. This chain connects TRBV7-9 to TRBJ2-6, with D tentatively TRBD1 (6 bases). CDR3 length: 16 residues. Trimming pared 5 bases from V and 2 bases from J, leaving 13 bases between. CDR1 is SEHNR and CDR2 is FQNEAQ in the germline V gene (reference sequence).

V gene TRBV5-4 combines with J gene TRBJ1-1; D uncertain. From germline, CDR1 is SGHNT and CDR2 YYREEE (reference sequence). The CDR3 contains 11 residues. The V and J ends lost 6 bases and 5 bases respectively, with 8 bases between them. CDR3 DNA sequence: TGTGCCAGCACTGGTGGAACTGAAGCTTTCTTT. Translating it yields CASTGGTEAFF.

In nucleotides, the CDR3 is TGCGCCAGCAGCCAAGCATGGGCGTTGGGCAATCAGCCCCAGCATTTT. As protein: CASSQAWALGNQPQHF. This sequence joins TRBV4-3 and TRBJ1-5; D gene unclear. CDR3 length: 16 amino acids. The V end was cut by 1 base, the J end by 2 bases, with 12 bases between. The V gene's germline CDR1 is LGHNA and CDR2 YSLEER.

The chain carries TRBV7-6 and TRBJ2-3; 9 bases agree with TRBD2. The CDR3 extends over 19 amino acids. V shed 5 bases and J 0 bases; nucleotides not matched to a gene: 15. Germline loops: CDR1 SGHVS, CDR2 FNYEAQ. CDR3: CASSHGVAGDVSSTDTQYF. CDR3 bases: TGTGCCAGCAGCCACGGAGTAGCGGGAGATGTATCTAGCACAGATACGCAGTATTTT.

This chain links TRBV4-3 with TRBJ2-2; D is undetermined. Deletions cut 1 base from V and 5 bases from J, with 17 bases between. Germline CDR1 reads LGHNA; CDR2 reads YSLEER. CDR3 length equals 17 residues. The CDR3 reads CASSQGLIQDRTGELFF. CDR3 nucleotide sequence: TGCGCCAGCAGCCAAGGTCTGATTCAGGACCGTACCGGGGAGCTGTTTTTT.